This TCR beta chain originates from a study of T cell responses to AZD1222 COVID-19 vaccine (dated by TCRdb to the early 2020s). For context, the study as a whole: AZD1222 recipients given second doses at about 4 weeks or at about 12 weeks were pooled, since spike-specific TCR depth and breadth were not found to differ between the two schedules. TCR sequencing was performed for about 240 trial participants, of whom some 200 were given two doses of AZD1222 and around 25 were given two doses of MenACWY control vaccine. Trial participants were enrolled by age into 18-55, 56-69 and 70-plus year subgroups, with about 150, 28 and 57 TCR-sequenced participants respectively. The paper's findings and limits, for the study overall: Most participants were white British and females outnumbered males, and the authors suggested that clonal diversity may have been underestimated. Conclusions about previously exposed vaccinees were limited because only six AZD1222 recipients were SARS-CoV-2 seropositive at baseline. In the small 56-69-year group, the increase in depth fell short of significance, most likely because of low power. Because no day 14 peak-response samples were available, the repertoires could be characterized only after the peak T cell response. Vaccine-associated CD4 TCRs spanned the whole spike protein, with dominant responses in regions 160-218 and 743-854. After two AZD1222 doses, spike-specific TCR breadth and depth were significantly higher than at day 0 and than in MenACWY recipients. Epitopes outside the regions mutated in the B.1.351 and B.1.1.7 variants were reportedly recognized by nearly half of the unique spike-specific TCRs.

CDR1 and CDR2, per the germline V gene, are SGDLS and YYNGEE. Clipping removes 4 bases from V and 5 bases from J, with 8 as the unmatched junction base count. Inclusive of the bounding cysteine and phenylalanine, the CDR3 is 15 residues long. The only DNA kept is the CDR3, 45 bases in frame from the first base. This specimen's time point label, per the study, means: baseline before first vaccination. Vaccinee samples came from UK trials COV001 and COV002, including a single-blind randomized controlled phase 2/3 trial of AZD1222 (ChAdOx1 nCoV-19) in healthy adults. For TCRbeta chain sequencing, PBMC samples were collected from trial participants at day 0 and at day 28 after the second dose. The CDR3 regions of human TCRbeta chains were analyzed by immunosequencing. Regarding the original processing steps: TCRs in the repertoires were matched against a reference library of SARS-CoV-2-specific TCRs that had been generated with the MIRA antigen-specificity platform. Breadth meant the fraction of unique TCRs that were SARS-CoV-2-associated, whereas depth meant the fraction of total T cells that were SARS-CoV-2-associated. Using the MIRA data, each spike-specific TCR was mapped to the spike region that the TCR reacts to and placed in a CD4 or CD8 class. Log10-transformed breadth and depth values were compared by one-way ANOVA with Sidak's multiple comparisons tests. TCRdb holds this immuneACCESS table with in-frame rearrangements only. Some clones are missing; in checked studies, unresolved V genes explain under half, and the rest has no known cause. V and J calls and clone size come straight from that table; D and trimming were deduced from the DNA. Within this sample are 150,000 to 200,000 clones, with 92% of them counted one time only. Less than 11% of the sample lies in the top ten.

Remarks on this clone: Its cognate antigen has yet to be identified. Base qualities were left out, and no much larger clone turns up one base away.

The rearrangement combines TRBV9 with TRBJ1-1, with 10 bases matching TRBD1. Material: peripheral blood, obtained on day 0 of AZD1222 vaccination. This sequence originates from an adult in good health. The nucleotide sequence reads as follows: TGTGCCAGCAGCCCTCGACAGGGGGCTCGGACTGAAGCTTTCTTT. Translated, it gives CASSPRQGARTEAFF.